The 30 T cell receptor beta chains below were found in one sample sequenced in a study of OX40 agonist ivuxolimab in advanced cancers. TCRdb's copy holds only in-frame clones and misses some; the assay was immunoSEQ multiplex PCR. The sample has some 49,000 clones; roughly 79% are singletons. The sequences come from CD4+ or CD8+ T cells sorted from blood, collected in a trial of the OX40 agonist ivuxolimab. These receptors originate from an adult with an advanced solid tumor such as melanoma, head and neck, liver or kidney cancer.

This chain uses TRBV5-5 with TRBJ1-2; tentatively, D is TRBD1 (6 bases). V dropped 3 bases and J dropped 7 bases, with 19 bases sitting between them. This CDR3 is built from 15 residues. CDR1 is SGHKS and CDR2 is YYEKEE in the germline V gene (reference sequence). The CDR3 region has the DNA TGTGCCAGCAGCTCGGAAAACAGGGACCCCGGTGGCTACACCTTC. It specifies CASSSENRDPGGYTF.

V usage is TRBV7-6 and J usage is TRBJ2-4, with D perhaps given as TRBD1 or TRBD2 (5 bases each). The germline gives CDR1 SGHVS, CDR2 FNYEAQ. The CDR3 is 17 residues long. V was clipped by 1 base and J by 0 bases, with 13 bases between them. The CDR3 bases are TGTGCCAGCAGCTTAGAGGGACCGCGCCAAGCCAAAAACATTCAGTACTTC. Translated, it gives CASSLEGPRQAKNIQYF. Drawing the rest from reference TRBV7-6 and TRBJ2-4, the complete variable domain is GAGVSQSPRYKVTKRGQDVALRCDPISGHVSLYWYRQALGQGPEFLTYFNYEAQQDKSGLPNDRFSAERPEGSISTLTIQRTEQRDSAMYRCASSLEGPRQAKNIQYFGAGTRLSVL.

This clone has only a few counts. The chain has TRBV12-5 and TRBJ1-5; 9 nucleotides agree with TRBD1. The CDR3 is 13 amino acids. Trimming took 4 bases from V and 5 from J; bases not matched to a gene: 0. Germline values: CDR1 LGHNT, CDR2 FRNRAP. CDR3 region: CASGWDRDQPQHF. CDR3 DNA sequence: TGTGCTAGTGGTTGGGACAGGGATCAGCCCCAGCATTTT.

J is TRBJ1-2 and V is TRBV27, with 10 positions matching TRBD1. V was pared by 1 base and J by 8 bases, with 4 bases of the junction left unmatched. The CDR3 covers 14 residues. Looked up from germline, CDR1 is MNHEY and CDR2 is SMNVEV (reference sequence). CDR3 coding DNA: TGTGCCAGCAGTTTATGGGACAGGGGAGGCGGCTACACCTTC. It codes for CASSLWDRGGGYTF.

The chain is built from TRBV5-4 and TRBJ2-1, with D perhaps given as TRBD1 or TRBD2 (5 bases each). Looked up from germline, CDR1 is SGHNT and CDR2 is YYREEE (reference sequence). V dropped 4 bases and J dropped 5 bases, with 19 bases sitting between them. The CDR3 loop spans 16 amino acids. For the CDR3, the DNA is TGTGCCAGCAGCGAATATGCCGGGACCGCTCACAATGAGCAGTTCTTC. Protein sequence: CASSEYAGTAHNEQFF.

The V gene is TRBV5-1, the J gene TRBJ2-5, with TRBD2 identical over 7 bases. V shed 2 bases, J shed 5 bases, and the junction held 9 bases outside the gene matches. This CDR3 has 15 amino acids. CDR1 SGHRS and CDR2 YFSETQ come from the germline V gene. The CDR3 nucleotides read TGCGCCAGCAGCTTCCAGGGAGGGCGCCGGGAGACCCAGTACTTC. It encodes CASSFQGGRRETQYF. Full variable domain (rest looked up from reference TRBV5-1 and TRBJ2-5): KAGVTQTPRYLIKTRGQQVTLSCSPISGHRSVSWYQQTPGQGLQFLFEYFSETQRNKGNFPGRFSGRQFSNSRSEMNVSTLELGDSALYLCASSFQGGRRETQYFGPGTRLLVL.

This chain joins TRBV28 and TRBJ1-1; D perhaps matches TRBD1 (5 bases). V was clipped by 5 bases and J by 3 bases, with 16 bases between them. CDR1 and CDR2 (germline): MDHEN, SYDVKM. The CDR3 loop spans 15 amino acids. This chain's CDR3 is CASSPTRAGDTEAFF. Written as DNA, the CDR3 is TGTGCCAGCAGTCCCACCAGGGCGGGAGACACTGAAGCTTTCTTT.

This chain connects TRBV18 to TRBJ1-5; possibly TRBD1 for D (5 bases). The V gene's germline CDR1 is KGHSH and CDR2 LQKENI. V shed 2 bases and J shed 0 bases, with 8 bases lying between them. There are 15 residues in the CDR3. CDR3 sequence: CASSPVGGSNQPQHF. The CDR3 DNA reads as TGTGCCAGCTCACCAGTTGGGGGTAGCAATCAGCCCCAGCATTTT.

The chain employs TRBV25-1 and TRBJ1-3; the D is unclear. Germline lookup yields CDR1 MGHDK and CDR2 SYGVNS. Trimming stripped 7 bases from V and 3 bases from J, with 10 bases between. The CDR3 runs to 13 residues. The CDR3: CASTEGSGNTIYF. In nucleotides, the CDR3 is TGTGCCAGCACGGAAGGTAGTGGAAACACCATATATTTT. The variable domain in full, completed from reference TRBV25-1 and TRBJ1-3, reads EADIYQTPRYLVIGTGKKITLECSQTMGHDKMYWYQQDPGMELHLIHYSYGVNSTEKGDLSSESTVSRIRTEHFPLTLESARPSHTSQYLCASTEGSGNTIYFGEGSWLTVV.

The chain combines TRBV29-1 with TRBJ2-3, with D possibly matching TRBD1 (5 bases). The ends were cut back, 5 bases at V and 4 bases at J, with 13 bases in the middle. The CDR3 has 13 amino acids. Germline V gene sequence: CDR1 SQVTM, CDR2 ANQGSEA. Written as DNA, the CDR3 is TGCAGCGTTCGGACCCCAGGGCCAGATACGCAGTATTTT. This encodes CSVRTPGPDTQYF.

V usage is TRBV18 and J usage is TRBJ1-5; TRBD1 aligns across 7 bases. CDR3 size: 15 residues. V trimming: 3 bases; J trimming: 0 bases; junction bases outside the gene matches: 2. In germline, CDR1 is KGHSH, CDR2 LQKENI. DNA for the CDR3: TGTGCCAGCTCACCGGCAGGGGGTAGCAATCAGCCCCAGCATTTT. Residues: CASSPAGGSNQPQHF.

The chain recombines TRBV7-2 with TRBJ2-4; 12 bases are a match to TRBD2. Germline V gene data show CDR1 as SGHTA and CDR2 as FQGNSA. The CDR3 is made up of 18 amino acids. The trim removed 4 bases at V and 0 bases at J, leaving 7 bases unmatched. CDR3 nucleotide sequence: TGTGCCAGCAGCTACGGACTAGCGGGGACTCTAGCCAAAAACATTCAGTACTTC. It specifies CASSYGLAGTLAKNIQYF. Full variable domain (missing parts from reference TRBV7-2 and TRBJ2-4): GAGVSQSPSNKVTEKGKDVELRCDPISGHTALYWYRQSLGQGLEFLIYFQGNSAPDKSGLPSDRFSAERTGGSVSTLTIQRTQQEDSAVYLCASSYGLAGTLAKNIQYFGAGTRLSVL.

This chain links TRBV7-2 with TRBJ2-5, with TRBD2 matching over 9 bases. Germline CDR1 reads SGHTA; CDR2 reads FQGNSA. With V trimmed by 1 base and J by 6 bases, 9 bases remained unmatched. This CDR3 contains 16 residues. This CDR3 is CASSLVGGRARKTQYF. The CDR3 coding sequence is TGTGCCAGCAGCTTAGTTGGCGGGAGGGCCAGAAAGACCCAGTACTTC.

This sequence joins TRBV13 and TRBJ2-1, with a weak D call TRBD2 (6 bases). In germline, CDR1 is PRHDT, CDR2 FYEKMQ (reference sequence). Trimming cost V 5 bases and J 6 bases, with 11 bases left between them. The CDR3 is 13 amino acids. The CDR3 is CASSPGDSNEQFF. CDR3 DNA sequence: TGTGCCAGCAGCCCCGGGGACTCCAATGAGCAGTTCTTC.

This chain uses TRBV6-1 with TRBJ1-4, with TRBD1 as a possible D gene (6 bases). This CDR3 has 14 residues. V shed 10 bases and J shed 8 bases, with 20 bases lying between them. The germline CDR1 and CDR2 sequences are MNHNS and SASEGT. CDR3 DNA: TGTGCCACCATGGTCTCAGGGGCAGTCGAAAAACTGTTTTTT. Amino acid sequence: CATMVSGAVEKLFF.

A remark on this clone: At one boundary the junction diverges from the germline segment, which might be a read error. V gene TRBV15 combines with J gene TRBJ1-2; 7 bases agree with TRBD1. Germline-derived CDR1 and CDR2 are LNHNV and YYDKDF (reference sequence). This CDR3 contains 14 residues. The CDR3 loop reads CATSLPNRGDGYTF. CDR3 nucleotide sequence: TGTGCCACCAGCCTCCCAAACAGGGGTGATGGATACACCTTC. Using reference TRBV15 and TRBJ1-2 for the parts outside the CDR3, the full variable domain is DAMVIQNPRYQVTQFGKPVTLSCSQTLNHNVMYWYQQKSSQAPKLLFHYYDKDFNNEADTPDNFQSRRPNTSFCFLDIRSPGLGDTAMYLCATSLPNRGDGYTFGSGTRLTVV.

This clone is categorized as medium-sized (0.01 to 0.1%). The chain is built from TRBV5-6 and TRBJ1-1; D is unresolved. This CDR3 spans 16 amino acids. Trimming cost V 0 bases and J 1 base, with 13 bases left between them. Looked up from germline, CDR1 is SGHDT and CDR2 is YYEEEE. The CDR3 spells CASSLVRLAGNTEAFF. CDR3 sequence (DNA): TGTGCCAGCAGCTTGGTAAGATTAGCCGGGAACACTGAAGCTTTCTTT.

The chain couples TRBV1 to TRBJ2-7; the table's D call, TRBD1, has no DNA check behind it. TRBV1 is a recognized pseudogene. This CDR3 region has 11 residues. The CDR3 sequence is CTSSLHYEQYF. For the CDR3, the DNA is TGCACCAGCAGCTTACACTACGAGCAGTACTTC.

As DNA, the CDR3 is TGCGCCAGCAGCCAGGATGGGGGACTCTATAATTCACCCCTCCACTTT. Its protein product is CASSQDGGLYNSPLHF. The chain joins TRBV4-3 to TRBJ1-6, with a possible D match to TRBD1 (5 bases). With 3 bases removed from V and 3 bases from J, the gap between germline ends came to 12 bases. The length of the CDR3 is 16 residues. Germline loops: CDR1 LGHNA, CDR2 YSLEER.

This clone was seen a single time. This chain connects TRBV5-1 to TRBJ2-1, with TRBD2 matching 11 bases. With V trimmed by 2 bases and J by 4 bases, 2 bases remained unmatched. The CDR3 runs 15 residues. Germline V gene sequence: CDR1 SGHRS, CDR2 YFSETQ. The CDR3 sequence: CASSLLAGEYNEQFF. The CDR3 nucleotides are TGCGCCAGCAGCTTACTAGCGGGAGAGTACAATGAGCAGTTCTTC.

V and J are TRBV13 and TRBJ2-7; possibly TRBD1 for D (6 bases). Germline V gives CDR1 PRHDT, CDR2 FYEKMQ (reference sequence). The CDR3 is 14 residues long. V was cut by 5 bases and J by 3 bases, with 14 bases left in between. The CDR3, as DNA: TGTGCCAGCAGCACAACCGACAGGTACTACGAGCAGTACTTC. This codes for CASSTTDRYYEQYF.

The chain uses TRBV9 and TRBJ2-3; 7 bases agree with TRBD2. After removal of 4 bases from V and 1 base from J, the junction contained 12 bases not matched to a gene. This CDR3 comprises 17 residues. Germline CDR1 reads SGDLS; CDR2 reads YYNGEE. The chain's CDR3 is CASSPYIAGLGTDTQYF. The CDR3 DNA reads as TGTGCCAGCAGCCCATATATAGCGGGCTTAGGCACAGATACGCAGTATTTT.

The chain joins TRBV7-2 to TRBJ2-7, with 10 bases aligning to TRBD2. In germline, CDR1 is SGHTA, CDR2 FQGNSA. This CDR3 spans 15 amino acids. V dropped 2 bases and J dropped 6; count of bases not matched to a gene: 7. DNA of the CDR3: TGTGCCAGCAGCTTAAAGGCTAGCGGGAGAGGCGAGCAGTACTTC. This sequence encodes CASSLKASGRGEQYF. Drawing the rest from reference TRBV7-2 and TRBJ2-7, the complete variable domain is GAGVSQSPSNKVTEKGKDVELRCDPISGHTALYWYRQSLGQGLEFLIYFQGNSAPDKSGLPSDRFSAERTGGSVSTLTIQRTQQEDSAVYLCASSLKASGRGEQYFGPGTRLTVT.

The genes are TRBV29-1 and TRBJ2-5, with D possibly being TRBD1 (5 bases). Trimming removed 7 bases at V and 5 bases at J, with 14 bases between. Germline CDR1 SQVTM, CDR2 ANQGSEA. The CDR3 runs 12 residues. The CDR3 sequence is CSAEQAGETQYF. As DNA, the CDR3 is TGCAGCGCCGAACAGGCAGGCGAGACCCAGTACTTC.

V and J are TRBV7-2 and TRBJ2-7; TRBD1 might be the D (5 bases). With 3 bases removed from V and 6 bases from J, the gap between germline ends came to 12 bases. This CDR3 is 13 amino acids long. Per the germline V gene, CDR1 is SGHTA and CDR2 is FQGNSA. CDR3 residues: CASSFLLTAEQYF. The CDR3 DNA sequence: TGTGCCAGCAGCTTCCTATTGACAGCCGAGCAGTACTTC.

The genes are TRBV19 and TRBJ2-1; 10 nucleotides align to TRBD1. The V segment lost 2 bases and the J segment 8 bases; nucleotides outside the gene matches: 12. The germline V gene has CDR1 LNHDA and CDR2 SQIVND (reference sequence). The CDR3 sequence is 17 residues long. The CDR3 coding sequence is TGTGCCAGTAGTATATTCTCGGGACAGGGGCTATCGGATGAGCAGTTCTTC. It yields the protein CASSIFSGQGLSDEQFF.

J is TRBJ2-5 and V is TRBV29-1; maybe TRBD2 (5 bases). CDR3 length: 13 amino acids. V was cut by 2 bases and J by 6 bases, with 13 bases left in between. CDR1 and CDR2 (germline): SQVTM, ANQGSEA. As DNA, the CDR3 is TGCAGCGTTGAAATGCTAGCTCGGAAGACCCAGTACTTC. Its translation: CSVEMLARKTQYF.

The chain uses TRBV7-9 and TRBJ2-3; unclear D gene. There are 15 residues in the CDR3. V lost 2 bases to trimming and J lost 6 bases, with 15 bases between them. Germline V gene data show CDR1 as SEHNR and CDR2 as FQNEAQ (reference sequence). This chain's CDR3 is CASSLLGADADTQYF. Here the CDR3 DNA reads TGTGCCAGCAGCTTACTCGGCGCTGACGCGGATACGCAGTATTTT.

This clone was counted between two and nine times. The J gene is TRBJ1-6, the V gene TRBV7-2; D is undetermined. Looked up from germline, CDR1 is SGHTA and CDR2 is FQGNSA. V lost 2 bases, J lost 10 bases, and 15 bases lay in between. CDR3 length equals 15 residues. In DNA form, the CDR3 reads TGTGCCAGCAGCTTACGGATTCAGGTGGAATCACCCCTCCACTTT. Its protein is CASSLRIQVESPLHF. The full variable domain, its missing parts supplied by reference TRBV7-2 and TRBJ1-6, is GAGVSQSPSNKVTEKGKDVELRCDPISGHTALYWYRQSLGQGLEFLIYFQGNSAPDKSGLPSDRFSAERTGGSVSTLTIQRTQQEDSAVYLCASSLRIQVESPLHFGNGTRLTVT.

The chain recombines TRBV11-2 with TRBJ2-3; 11 nucleotides line up with TRBD1. CDR3 length equals 17 residues. The V and J ends lost 5 bases and 4 bases, in that order; junction bases with no gene match: 11. CDR1 and CDR2 from the germline V gene are SGHAT and FQNNGV. The CDR3 bases are TGTGCCAGCAGCGCTTTGGACAGGGGGCTTAGGGCAGATACGCAGTATTTT. Its protein product is CASSALDRGLRADTQYF.